These T cell receptor beta chains were read from a single sample in a study of T-cell memory formation after mild COVID-19. TCRdb re-derived calls from the 5' RACE reads in MiXCR, one entry per CDR3 protein. The sample lists 350,000 to 500,000 distinct CDR3 sequences; 23% were seen once. The sequenced sample consisted of PBMCs or a T cell subset sorted from them (not recorded which). The source of these receptors is an adult woman who had mild COVID-19 (a few samples of this study predate the infection). Cell type and time point are not known. Both conserved end residues are part of each CDR3. The order of the fields is J gene, D gene, V gene, clone size, CDR3 DNA, CDR3 protein. A D gene is named only where the DNA matches it firmly. Clone size is shown for a subset of rows, as once, few, many or a class of expanded clone.

TRBJ2-7 TRBD1 TRBV12-3/TRBV12-4 - TGTGCCAGCAGTCCAGGGTTACAGACAGGGGCAGAGCAGTACTTC CASSPGLQTGAEQYF
TRBJ2-1 - TRBV30 - TGTGCCTGGAGTGGGCTAGGGGGATACAATGAGCAGTTCTTC CAWSGLGGYNEQFF
TRBJ2-3 TRBD2 TRBV5-1 - TGCGCCAGCAGCCGTGCCTTCAGGACTAGCGTCACAGATACGCAGTATTTT CASSRAFRTSVTDTQYF
TRBJ2-3 TRBD2 TRBV13 - TGTGCCAGCAGCTTACTACTAGCGAGTGGTGATACGCAGTATTTT CASSLLLASGDTQYF
TRBJ2-6 - TRBV7-2 - TGTGCCAGCAGCCCGCTGGGGGCCAACGTCCTGACTTTC CASSPLGANVLTF
TRBJ1-1 - TRBV29-1 - TGCAGCGTTGGTGAGACAGCAAACACTGAAGCTTTCTTT CSVGETANTEAFF
TRBJ1-1 - TRBV20-1 - TGCAGTGCTAGTTCTGTGAACACTGAAGCTTTCTTT CSASSVNTEAFF
TRBJ2-7 - TRBV7-9 many TGTGCCAGCAGCTTACAGGGTGGCGAGCAGTACTTC CASSLQGGEQYF
TRBJ2-2 - TRBV5-1 - TGCGCCAGCACCGATCAACCGGCAGGGGGGCCCGGGGAGCTGTTTTTT CASTDQPAGGPGELFF
TRBJ2-1 TRBD2 TRBV3-1 - TGTGCCAGCAGCCAAGATCCCGGACTAGCGGGAGTGGGCAATGAGCAGTTCTTC CASSQDPGLAGVGNEQFF
TRBJ1-5 - TRBV24-1 few TGTGCCACCAGTGATTTCGCCGGGGCGACCCAGCATTTT CATSDFAGATQHF
TRBJ1-3 - TRBV18 - TGTGCCAGCTCACCTCAGGGGACTGGAAACACCATATATTTT CASSPQGTGNTIYF
TRBJ1-6 - TRBV7-9 - TGTGCCAGCAGCTTAGTCGCAGTTTCACCCCTCCACTTT CASSLVAVSPLHF
TRBJ2-3 - TRBV4-3 - TGCGCCAGCAGCCAAGAGGGGGGGCGGGCCACAGATACGCAGTATTTT CASSQEGGRATDTQYF
TRBJ2-3 TRBD2 TRBV30 - TGTGCCTGGAGTGTCGGGGGGACCACAGATACGCAGTATTTT CAWSVGGTTDTQYF
TRBJ2-2 - TRBV4-1 - TGCGCCAGCAGCCAAGATCATAGGGCCGGGGAGCTGTTTTTT CASSQDHRAGELFF
TRBJ2-2 - TRBV5-1 many TGCGCCAGCAGCCCCCGACAGGAGAACACCGGGGAGCTGTTTTTT CASSPRQENTGELFF
TRBJ2-7 - TRBV15 - TGTGCCACCAGCAATACAGGGATTCCGATCGAGCAGTACTTC CATSNTGIPIEQYF